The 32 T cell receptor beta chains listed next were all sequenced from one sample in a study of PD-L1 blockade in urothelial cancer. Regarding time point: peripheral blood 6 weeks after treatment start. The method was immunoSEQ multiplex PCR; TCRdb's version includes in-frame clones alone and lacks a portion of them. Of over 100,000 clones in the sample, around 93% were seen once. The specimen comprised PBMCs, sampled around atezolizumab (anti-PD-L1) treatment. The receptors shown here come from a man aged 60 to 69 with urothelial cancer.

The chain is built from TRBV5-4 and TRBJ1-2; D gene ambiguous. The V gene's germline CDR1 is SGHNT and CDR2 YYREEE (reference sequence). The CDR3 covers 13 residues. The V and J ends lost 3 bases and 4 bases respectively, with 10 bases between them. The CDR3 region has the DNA TGTGCCAGCAGCTCGGTGGGCTCCTATGGCTACACCTTC. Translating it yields CASSSVGSYGYTF.

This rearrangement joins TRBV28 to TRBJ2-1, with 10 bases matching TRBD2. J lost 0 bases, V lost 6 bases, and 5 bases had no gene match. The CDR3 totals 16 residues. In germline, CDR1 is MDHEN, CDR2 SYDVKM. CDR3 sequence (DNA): TGTGCCAGCAGCCAATTAGCGGGGGGCTCCTACAATGAGCAGTTCTTC. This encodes CASSQLAGGSYNEQFF.

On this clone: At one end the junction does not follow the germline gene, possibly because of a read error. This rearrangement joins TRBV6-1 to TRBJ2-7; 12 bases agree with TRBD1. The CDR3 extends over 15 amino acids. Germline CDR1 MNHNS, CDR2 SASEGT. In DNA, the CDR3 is TGTGCCAGCAGAGAAGGGACAGGGGGCAGCTACGAGCAGTACTTC. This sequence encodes CASREGTGGSYEQYF.

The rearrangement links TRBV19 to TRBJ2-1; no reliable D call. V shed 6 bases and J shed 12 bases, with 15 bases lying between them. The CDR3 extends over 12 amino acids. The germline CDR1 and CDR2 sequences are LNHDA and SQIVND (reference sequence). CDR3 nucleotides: TGTGCCAGTAGGGATCCCCTAGACGCGCAGTTCTTC. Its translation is CASRDPLDAQFF.

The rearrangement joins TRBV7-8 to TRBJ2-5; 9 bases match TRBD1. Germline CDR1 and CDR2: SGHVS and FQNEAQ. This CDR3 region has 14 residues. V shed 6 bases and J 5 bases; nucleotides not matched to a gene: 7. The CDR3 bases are TGTGCCAGCAGGCAAGGGACAGGGAGGGAGACCCAGTACTTC. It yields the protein CASRQGTGRETQYF.

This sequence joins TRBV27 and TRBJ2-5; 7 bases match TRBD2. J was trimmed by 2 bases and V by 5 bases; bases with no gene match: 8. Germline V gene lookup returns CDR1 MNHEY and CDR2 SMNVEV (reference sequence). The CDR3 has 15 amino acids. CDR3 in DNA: TGTGCCAGCAGTCCCGCCCTAGCGGTACAAGAGACCCAGTACTTC. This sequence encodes CASSPALAVQETQYF.

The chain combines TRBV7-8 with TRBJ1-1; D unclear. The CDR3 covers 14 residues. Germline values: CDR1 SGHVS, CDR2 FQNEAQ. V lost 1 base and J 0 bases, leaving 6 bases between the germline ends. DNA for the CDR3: TGTGCCAGCAGCTTAGGACAAGTGAACACTGAAGCTTTCTTT. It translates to CASSLGQVNTEAFF.

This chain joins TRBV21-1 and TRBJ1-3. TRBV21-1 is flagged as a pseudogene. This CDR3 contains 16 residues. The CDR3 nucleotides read TGTGCCAGCAGCAAACGGGGGGAAGGAGAAAGAAACACCATATATTTT. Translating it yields CASSKRGEGERNTIYF.

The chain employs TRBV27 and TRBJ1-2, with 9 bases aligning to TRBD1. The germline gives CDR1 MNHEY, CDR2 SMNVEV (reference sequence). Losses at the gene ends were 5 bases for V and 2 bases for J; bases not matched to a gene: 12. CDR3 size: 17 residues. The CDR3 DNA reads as TGTGCCAGCAGTCCCGGGACAGGGTGGCCCACGAACTATGGCTACACCTTC. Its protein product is CASSPGTGWPTNYGYTF.

The CDR3 region is CASSQGSSHTGELFF. The DNA of the CDR3 is TGTGCCAGCAGCCAGGGATCTAGTCACACCGGGGAGCTGTTTTTT. The chain has TRBV7-6 and TRBJ2-2; tentatively, D is TRBD1 (5 bases). The germline V and J ends were trimmed by 5 bases and 3 bases, with 13 bases remaining between them. The CDR3 consists of 15 residues. Germline lookup yields CDR1 SGHVS and CDR2 FNYEAQ. Full variable domain (rest looked up from reference TRBV7-6 and TRBJ2-2): GAGVSQSPRYKVTKRGQDVALRCDPISGHVSLYWYRQALGQGPEFLTYFNYEAQQDKSGLPNDRFSAERPEGSISTLTIQRTEQRDSAMYRCASSQGSSHTGELFFGEGSRLTVL.

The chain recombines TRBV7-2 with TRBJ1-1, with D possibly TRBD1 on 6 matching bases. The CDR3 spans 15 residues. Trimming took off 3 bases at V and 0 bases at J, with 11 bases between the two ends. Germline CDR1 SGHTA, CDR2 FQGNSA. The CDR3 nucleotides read TGTGCCAGCAGCTTGTACGGGACAATGAACACTGAAGCTTTCTTT. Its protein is CASSLYGTMNTEAFF.

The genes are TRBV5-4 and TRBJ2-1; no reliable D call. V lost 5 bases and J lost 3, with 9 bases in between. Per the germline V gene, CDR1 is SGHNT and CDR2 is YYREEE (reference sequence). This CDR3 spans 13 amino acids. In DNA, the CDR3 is TGTGCCAGCAGAACCTCTAGCTACAATGAGCAGTTCTTC. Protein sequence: CASRTSSYNEQFF.

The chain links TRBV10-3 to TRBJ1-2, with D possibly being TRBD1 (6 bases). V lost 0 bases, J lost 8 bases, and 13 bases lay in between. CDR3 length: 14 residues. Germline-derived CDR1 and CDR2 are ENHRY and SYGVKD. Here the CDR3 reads CAISESRDTRGYTF. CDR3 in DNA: TGTGCCATCAGTGAGTCGAGGGACACTAGAGGCTACACCTTC.

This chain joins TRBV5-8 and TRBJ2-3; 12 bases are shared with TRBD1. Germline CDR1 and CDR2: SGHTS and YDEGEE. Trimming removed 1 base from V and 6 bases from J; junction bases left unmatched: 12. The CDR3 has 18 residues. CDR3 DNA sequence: TGTGCCAGCAGCTTGCTTGTGGGGGGACAGGGGGCTGTGGATACGCAGTATTTT. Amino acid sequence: CASSLLVGGQGAVDTQYF.

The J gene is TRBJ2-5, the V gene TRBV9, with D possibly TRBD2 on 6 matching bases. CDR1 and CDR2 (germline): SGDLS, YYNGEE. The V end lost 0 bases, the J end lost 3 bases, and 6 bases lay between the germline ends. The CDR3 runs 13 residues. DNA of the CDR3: TGTGCCAGCAGCGTAGCGGGGGAAGAGACCCAGTACTTC. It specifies CASSVAGEETQYF.

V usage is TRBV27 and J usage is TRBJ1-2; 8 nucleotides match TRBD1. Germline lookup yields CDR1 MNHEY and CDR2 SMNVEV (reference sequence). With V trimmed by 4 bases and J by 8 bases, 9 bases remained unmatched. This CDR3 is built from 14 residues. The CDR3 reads CASSSAGTGLGYTF. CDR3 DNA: TGTGCCAGCAGTTCCGCCGGGACAGGTTTAGGCTACACCTTC.

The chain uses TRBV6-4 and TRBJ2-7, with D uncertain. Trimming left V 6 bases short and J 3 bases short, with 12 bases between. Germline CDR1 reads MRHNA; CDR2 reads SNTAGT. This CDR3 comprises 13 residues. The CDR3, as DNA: TGTGCCAGCAGCACCCGTCCGGGCTACGAGCAGTACTTC. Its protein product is CASSTRPGYEQYF.

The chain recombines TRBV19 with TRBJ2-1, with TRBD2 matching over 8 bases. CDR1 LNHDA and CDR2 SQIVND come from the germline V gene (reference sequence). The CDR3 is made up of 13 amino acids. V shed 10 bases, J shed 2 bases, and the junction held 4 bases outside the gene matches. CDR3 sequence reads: CATQAGAYNEQFF. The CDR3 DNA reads TGTGCCACCCAAGCGGGGGCCTACAATGAGCAGTTCTTC.

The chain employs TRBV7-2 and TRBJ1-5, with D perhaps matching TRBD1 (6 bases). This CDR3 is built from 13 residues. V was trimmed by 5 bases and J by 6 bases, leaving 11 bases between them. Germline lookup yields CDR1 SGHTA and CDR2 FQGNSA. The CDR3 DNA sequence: TGTGCCAGCAGCGTGGGGGCTTTTCAGCCCCAGCATTTT. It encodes CASSVGAFQPQHF.

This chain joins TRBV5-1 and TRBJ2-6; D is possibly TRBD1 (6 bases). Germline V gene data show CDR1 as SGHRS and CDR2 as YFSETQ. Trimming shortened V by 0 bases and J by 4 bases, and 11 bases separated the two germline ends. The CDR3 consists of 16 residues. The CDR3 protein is CASSLGGTTGANVLTF. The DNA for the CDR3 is TGCGCCAGCAGCTTGGGTGGGACAACCGGGGCCAACGTCCTGACTTTC.

The CDR3 nucleotides read TGTGCCAGCAGGCTGGACAGCTTGAACACTGAAGCTTTCTTT. It is translated as CASRLDSLNTEAFF. The chain carries TRBV6-5 and TRBJ1-1, with D maybe TRBD1 (6 bases). The V and J ends lost 6 bases and 0 bases respectively, with 11 bases between them. CDR1 is MNHEY, CDR2 SVGAGI, per germline. CDR3 length equals 14 residues.

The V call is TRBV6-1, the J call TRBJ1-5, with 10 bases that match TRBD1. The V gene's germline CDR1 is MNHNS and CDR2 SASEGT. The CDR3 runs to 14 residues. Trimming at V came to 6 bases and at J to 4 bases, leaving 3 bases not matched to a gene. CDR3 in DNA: TGTGCCAGCAGCCGACAGGGGGCAAATCAGCCCCAGCATTTT. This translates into CASSRQGANQPQHF.

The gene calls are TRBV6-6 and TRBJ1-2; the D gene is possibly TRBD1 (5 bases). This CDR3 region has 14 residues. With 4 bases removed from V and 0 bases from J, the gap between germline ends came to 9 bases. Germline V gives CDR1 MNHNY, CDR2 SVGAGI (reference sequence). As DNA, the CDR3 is TGTGCCAGCAGTTCTGCGGGGGCTAACTATGGCTACACCTTC. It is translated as CASSSAGANYGYTF.

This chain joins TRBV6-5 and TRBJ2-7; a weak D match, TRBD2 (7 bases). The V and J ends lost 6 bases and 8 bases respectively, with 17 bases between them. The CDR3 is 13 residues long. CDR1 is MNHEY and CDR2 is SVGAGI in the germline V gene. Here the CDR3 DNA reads TGTGCCAGCAGCCCCGGAGGGGGGGCTCAGCAGTACTTC. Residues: CASSPGGGAQQYF.

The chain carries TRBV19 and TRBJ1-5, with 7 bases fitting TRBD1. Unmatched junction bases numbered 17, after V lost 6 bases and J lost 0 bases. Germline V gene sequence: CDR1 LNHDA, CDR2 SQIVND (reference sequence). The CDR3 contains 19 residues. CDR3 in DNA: TGTGCCAGTAGCACAACAGGGGACCTATGGGGATCTAGCAATCAGCCCCAGCATTTT. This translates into CASSTTGDLWGSSNQPQHF.

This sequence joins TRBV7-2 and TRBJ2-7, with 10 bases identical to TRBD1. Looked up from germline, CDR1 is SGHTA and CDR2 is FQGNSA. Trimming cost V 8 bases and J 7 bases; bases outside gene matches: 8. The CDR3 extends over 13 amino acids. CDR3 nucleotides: TGTGCCAGCTGCCCAGACAGGGGGCTTGAGCAGTACTTC. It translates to CASCPDRGLEQYF.

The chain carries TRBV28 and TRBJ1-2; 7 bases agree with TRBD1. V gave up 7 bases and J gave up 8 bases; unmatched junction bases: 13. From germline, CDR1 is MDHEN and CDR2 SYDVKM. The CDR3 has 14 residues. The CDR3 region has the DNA TGTGCCAGCACGAGACAGGGTTCTTTTTCGGGCTACACCTTC. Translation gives CASTRQGSFSGYTF.

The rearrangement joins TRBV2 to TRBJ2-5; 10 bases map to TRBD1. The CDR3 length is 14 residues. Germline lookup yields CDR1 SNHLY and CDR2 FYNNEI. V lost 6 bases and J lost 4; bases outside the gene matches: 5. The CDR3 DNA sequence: TGTGCCAGCAGAGGACAGGGGGGAGGAGAGACCCAGTACTTC. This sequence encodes CASRGQGGGETQYF.

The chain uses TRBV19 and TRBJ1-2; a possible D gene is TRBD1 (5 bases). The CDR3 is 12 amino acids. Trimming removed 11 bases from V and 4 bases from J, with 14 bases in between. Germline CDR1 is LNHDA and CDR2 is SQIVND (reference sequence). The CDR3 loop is CAERGGVYGYTF. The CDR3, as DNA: TGTGCCGAGAGGGGAGGTGTCTATGGCTACACCTTC.

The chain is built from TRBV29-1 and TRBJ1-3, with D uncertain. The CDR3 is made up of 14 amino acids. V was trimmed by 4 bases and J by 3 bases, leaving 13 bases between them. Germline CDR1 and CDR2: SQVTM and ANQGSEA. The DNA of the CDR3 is TGCAGCGTTGGAGGCAGTGTACTTGGAAACACCATATATTTT. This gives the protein CSVGGSVLGNTIYF.

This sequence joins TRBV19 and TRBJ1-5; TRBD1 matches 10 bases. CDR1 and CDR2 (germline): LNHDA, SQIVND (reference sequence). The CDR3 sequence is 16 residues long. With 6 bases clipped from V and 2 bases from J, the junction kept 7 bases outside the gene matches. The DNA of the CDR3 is TGTGCCAGTAGGCCGGACAGGGGGTTGGGCAATCAGCCCCAGCATTTT. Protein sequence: CASRPDRGLGNQPQHF.

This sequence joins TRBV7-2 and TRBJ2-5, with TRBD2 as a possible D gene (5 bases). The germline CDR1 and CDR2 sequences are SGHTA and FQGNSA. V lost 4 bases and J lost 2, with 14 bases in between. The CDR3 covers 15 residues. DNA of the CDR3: TGTGCCAGCAGCTCTTCGGCGGGCCATCAAGAGACCCAGTACTTC. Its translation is CASSSSAGHQETQYF.